Sequencing of this T cell receptor beta chain was carried out in a study of T cell responses to AZD1222 COVID-19 vaccine (dated by TCRdb to the early 2020s). General notes on the study: TCR sequencing covered some 250 trial participants: 207 given two doses of AZD1222 and 26 given two doses of MenACWY control vaccine. Trial participants were enrolled by age into subgroups of 18-55, 56-69 and 70-plus years, and 148, 28 and 57 TCR-sequenced participants, respectively, were included in these subgroups. Broader findings and caveats from the paper: Conclusions about previously exposed vaccinees were limited because only a handful of AZD1222 recipients were SARS-CoV-2 seropositive at baseline. The 56-69-year group was small, and its depth increase did not reach significance, likely because of low power. Because no day 14 peak-response samples were available, repertoires were characterized only after the peak T cell response. Epitopes outside the regions mutated in the B.1.351 and B.1.1.7 variants were reportedly recognized by nearly half of the unique spike-specific TCRs. Most participants were white British and females outnumbered males, and the authors suggested that clonal diversity may have been underestimated. The vaccine-associated CD4 TCRs covered the entire spike protein, and the dominant responses fell in regions 160-218 and 743-854. A significant rise in spike-specific TCR breadth and depth was observed after two AZD1222 doses relative to day 0 and relative to MenACWY recipients.

As for this clone: The antigen this receptor binds is unknown. Within one base of it there is no much larger clone, and no base qualities were kept.

In the germline V gene, CDR1 corresponds to SGHNT and CDR2 to YENEEA. V and J lose 7 bases and 5 bases, and a span of 17 bases separates them. Its CDR3 holds 15 amino acids, cysteine through phenylalanine. Only the CDR3 region is kept as DNA, spanning 45 bases read in frame from base 1. The CDR3 regions of human TCRbeta chains were subjected to immunosequencing. On the study's bioinformatics: TCRs in the repertoires were compared against a reference library of SARS-CoV-2-specific TCRs that had been generated with the MIRA antigen-specificity platform. Breadth was defined as the fraction of unique TCRs that were SARS-CoV-2-associated, and depth was defined as the fraction of total T cells that were SARS-CoV-2-associated. Using the MIRA data, each spike-specific TCR was assigned both to the spike region to which the TCR was reactive and to a CD4 or CD8 class. Log10-transformed breadth and depth values were compared by one-way ANOVA with Sidak's multiple comparisons tests. TCRdb took this table from immuneACCESS and kept in-frame rearrangements with V and J called. Such tables lack part of the clones; where checked against another copy, unresolved V genes explain under half of the gap, and the rest is unexplained. D and trimming come from the DNA, and the V and J calls and clone size come from that table. The sample contains under 200,000 clones, 85% to 95% of them found a single time. In total, the top ten clones hold 3.5% to 4% of the sample.

The time point label for this specimen denotes: about 28 days (+/-7) after the second vaccine dose. This specimen's treatment or condition label, interpreted: meningococcal conjugate vaccine given as trial control. Vaccinee samples came from UK trials COV001 and COV002, including a single-blind randomized controlled phase 2/3 trial of AZD1222 (ChAdOx1 nCoV-19) in healthy adults. Trial participant PBMC samples were collected at day 0 and day 28 after the second dose for TCRbeta chain sequencing. Material: peripheral blood, obtained 28 days after the second dose of the MenACWY control vaccine. This chain joins TRBV11-3 to TRBJ2-2, with the D segment possibly TRBD1 or TRBD2, each aligning over 6 bases. This TCR derives from an adult who received the MenACWY meningococcal vaccine as a control. This receptor has the CDR3 CASTEGGVGTGELFF. The DNA sequence is as follows: TGTGCCAGCACTGAGGGGGGAGTGGGAACCGGGGAGCTGTTTTTT.